The clone carrying this T cell receptor (beta chain) was picked up a small number of times. Its matching antigen is unknown. The data were obtained in a study of T-cell memory formation after mild COVID-19. Notes on the study in general: The SARS-CoV-2 specificity of second-wave clones reaching peak at day 37 remained unverified.

TCRdb redid the calling of the 5' RACE reads with MiXCR, one entry per CDR3 protein. The data hold just under 550,000 distinct CDR3 sequences, with 20% observed a single time. Sequenced input: PBMCs or a T cell subset sorted from them (not recorded which). The sequence was obtained from an adult woman who had mild COVID-19 (a few samples of this study predate the infection). Cell type and time point are not known.

The CDR3 region has the DNA TGTGCCAGCAGTTTAAGATGGGGGGAGCTGTTTTTT. Its protein is CASSLRWGELFF. V and J are TRBV12-3 or TRBV12-4 and TRBJ2-2; no clear D. The CDR3 has 12 residues. The V gene lost 2 bases and the J gene lost 8 bases, with 6 bases spanning the gap.